These 20 T cell receptor beta chains were sequenced from one sample in a study of cytomegalovirus exposure and HLA in healthy donors. In the PCR, 60 Vbeta and 13 Jbeta primers were used. Produced via immunoSEQ multiplex PCR; TCRdb's table is partial and in-frame only. This table holds 110,000 to 150,000 clones, 65% to 85% found once. The sequenced material came from PBMCs. Source of these receptors: a male donor in good health and CMV-seronegative.

This chain uses TRBV28 with TRBJ2-1; 10 nucleotides match TRBD1. Germline V CDR1 and CDR2: MDHEN, SYDVKM. This CDR3 contains 16 residues. V shed 3 bases and J 5 bases; nucleotides not matched to a gene: 7. For the CDR3, the DNA is TGTGCCAGCAGTTTGGCCGGGACAGGGGCCCACAATGAGCAGTTCTTC. Translation: CASSLAGTGAHNEQFF.

The V gene is TRBV7-8, the J gene TRBJ2-3; 10 bases are shared with TRBD2. V shed 2 bases, J shed 3 bases, and the junction held 2 bases outside the gene matches. Germline V gene data show CDR1 as SGHVS and CDR2 as FQNEAQ. The CDR3 consists of 15 residues. Here the CDR3 reads CASSLTSGVTDTQYF. The CDR3 DNA reads TGTGCCAGCAGCTTAACTAGCGGGGTAACAGATACGCAGTATTTT. Complete variable domain (other parts from reference TRBV7-8 and TRBJ2-3): GAGVSQSPRYKVAKRGQDVALRCDPISGHVSLFWYQQALGQGPEFLTYFQNEAQLDKSGLPSDRFFAERPEGSVSTLKIQRTQQEDSAVYLCASSLTSGVTDTQYFGPGTRLTVL.

The chain is built from TRBV14 and TRBJ2-1; D possibly corresponds to TRBD1 (6 bases). The CDR3 is 17 residues long. V was pared by 1 base and J by 0 bases, with 13 bases between. Looked up from germline, CDR1 is SGHDN and CDR2 is FVKESK. The CDR3 region has the DNA TGTGCCAGCAGCCAAGCTGCAGGGGTTAGCTCCTACAATGAGCAGTTCTTC. Translated, it gives CASSQAAGVSSYNEQFF.

The chain uses TRBV2 and TRBJ2-5, with a weak D call TRBD1 (6 bases). Trimming removed 8 bases from V and 4 bases from J, with 8 bases in between. Germline V gives CDR1 SNHLY, CDR2 FYNNEI. The CDR3 has 11 amino acids. This CDR3 is CASQQGETQYF. The DNA of the CDR3 is TGTGCCAGCCAACAGGGAGAGACCCAGTACTTC.

The CDR3 coding sequence is TGCGCCAGCAGCCAAGGGCGGGGACAGGGGTTCGAGCAGTACTTC. Its translation: CASSQGRGQGFEQYF. V usage is TRBV4-3 and J usage is TRBJ2-7, with 10 nucleotides matching TRBD1. V trimming: 1 base; J trimming: 6 bases; junction bases outside the gene matches: 6. The CDR3 sequence is 15 residues long. Germline-derived CDR1 and CDR2 are LGHNA and YSLEER.

This rearrangement joins TRBV28 to TRBJ2-3; maybe TRBD2 (8 bases). Germline CDR1 reads MDHEN; CDR2 reads SYDVKM. The CDR3 has 16 amino acids. Trimming removed 7 bases at V and 3 bases at J, with 20 bases between. CDR3 region: CASKAAGRGRTDTQYF. CDR3 nucleotides: TGTGCCAGCAAGGCCGCCGGGAGGGGGCGGACAGATACGCAGTATTTT.

Only a few counts were recorded for this clone. The chain is built from TRBV9 and TRBJ2-5; 11 positions agree with TRBD1. The J call could be wrong; TRBJ2-7 is a better fit for the DNA end. CDR1 and CDR2 (germline): SGDLS, YYNGEE. There are 15 residues in the CDR3. CDR3 protein: CASSPQGQGVNEQYF. CDR3 coding DNA: TGTGCCAGCAGCCCCCAGGGACAGGGGGTCAACGAGCAGTACTTC.

The rearrangement joins TRBV5-6 to TRBJ2-1; 9 nucleotides line up with TRBD1. The CDR3 extends over 15 amino acids. V dropped 2 bases and J dropped 6; count of bases not matched to a gene: 6. Germline V gene lookup returns CDR1 SGHDT and CDR2 YYEEEE. The DNA of the CDR3 is TGTGCCAGCAGCTTCCGGGACAGGGACTTCAATGAGCAGTTCTTC. Its protein product is CASSFRDRDFNEQFF.

This chain uses TRBV18 with TRBJ2-7; TRBD1 aligns across 7 bases. The CDR3 is 15 residues long. J gave up 1 base and V 1 base, and 4 bases lay outside the gene matches. The germline CDR1 and CDR2 sequences are KGHSH and LQKENI. CDR3 loop: CASSPLRDSSYEQYF. The CDR3 DNA reads TGTGCCAGCTCACCACTAAGGGACAGTTCCTACGAGCAGTACTTC. The complete variable domain, with remaining parts taken from reference TRBV18 and TRBJ2-7, reads NAGVMQNPRHLVRRRGQEARLRCSPMKGHSHVYWYRQLPEEGLKFMVYLQKENIIDESGMPKERFSAEFPKEGPSILRIQQVVRGDSAAYFCASSPLRDSSYEQYFGPGTRLTVT.

This chain joins TRBV9 and TRBJ1-5; weak D call: TRBD1 (6 bases). V was cut by 0 bases and J by 7 bases, with 14 bases left in between. This CDR3 comprises 15 residues. The germline CDR1 and CDR2 sequences are SGDLS and YYNGEE. CDR3 sequence (DNA): TGTGCCAGCAGCGTAGGAGAGGGGGTGGGGCAGCCCCAGCATTTT. The encoded protein is CASSVGEGVGQPQHF.

The rearrangement links TRBV7-9 to TRBJ1-4; TRBD1 matches 9 bases. The CDR3 has 15 amino acids. The junction had 4 bases not matched to a gene; V was cut back by 5 bases and J by 3 bases. Germline assignment: CDR1 SEHNR and CDR2 FQNEAQ (reference sequence). CDR3: CASSVQGAANEKLFF. CDR3 in DNA: TGTGCCAGCAGCGTACAGGGGGCGGCTAATGAAAAACTGTTTTTT.

The CDR3 region is CASRGTGGMEQFF. Written as DNA, the CDR3 is TGTGCCAGCAGGGGGACAGGGGGAATGGAGCAGTTCTTC. The V gene is TRBV2, the J gene TRBJ2-1; the match to TRBD1 covers 11 bases. The CDR3 extends over 13 amino acids. V lost 6 bases and J lost 10; bases outside the gene matches: 5. Germline V gives CDR1 SNHLY, CDR2 FYNNEI.

The chain couples TRBV28 to TRBJ1-2; D remains ambiguous. The length of the CDR3 is 13 residues. V was trimmed by 5 bases and J by 4 bases, leaving 11 bases between them. Looked up from germline, CDR1 is MDHEN and CDR2 is SYDVKM. The CDR3 DNA reads as TGTGCCAGCAGTCCCGGAGGGTCCTATGGCTACACCTTC. Translation: CASSPGGSYGYTF.

The genes are TRBV19 and TRBJ1-2; 7 bases are a match to TRBD1. The J segment lost 1 base and the V segment lost 7 bases, leaving 9 bases of the junction unmatched. CDR1 is LNHDA, CDR2 SQIVND, per germline (reference sequence). CDR3 size: 15 residues. CDR3 sequence reads: CASKLRDSVNYGYTF. CDR3 sequence (DNA): TGTGCCAGTAAACTCCGGGACAGTGTTAACTATGGCTACACCTTC.

V gene TRBV5-4 combines with J gene TRBJ1-4; TRBD1 aligns across 11 bases. Unmatched junction bases numbered 4, after V lost 2 bases and J lost 4 bases. The CDR3 consists of 16 residues. CDR1 and CDR2 from the germline V gene are SGHNT and YYREEE (reference sequence). This chain's CDR3 is CASSFGTGGNNEKLFF. Here the CDR3 DNA reads TGTGCCAGCAGCTTCGGGACAGGGGGTAATAATGAAAAACTGTTTTTT.

CDR3 DNA: TGTGCCTGGAGTGTACGGGGACAGCATGAAGCTTTCTTT. Translating gives CAWSVRGQHEAFF. This rearrangement joins TRBV30 to TRBJ1-1; 7 bases map to TRBD1. J lost 7 bases, V lost 0 bases, and 5 bases had no gene match. CDR1 is GTSNPN, CDR2 SVGIG, per germline (reference sequence). CDR3 length equals 13 residues.

The J gene is TRBJ2-7, the V gene TRBV18, with D perhaps matching TRBD1 (6 bases). Trimming took 4 bases from V and 5 from J, leaving 6 bases between them. The CDR3 consists of 11 residues. Germline CDR1 and CDR2: KGHSH and LQKENI. The CDR3, as DNA: TGTGCCAGCTCACAGGGGGACGAGCAGTACTTC. It yields the protein CASSQGDEQYF.

J is TRBJ2-7 and V is TRBV21-1; the D call in the table, TRBD2, was not verified against the DNA. TRBV21-1 is flagged as a pseudogene. The CDR3 covers 23 residues. The CDR3: CASSKTEGGAPPTSGSATNEQYF. The CDR3 nucleotides are TGTGCCAGCAGCAAAACTGAGGGTGGCGCCCCCCCTACTAGCGGGAGTGCCACCAATGAGCAGTACTTC.

This clone was picked up a small number of times. This chain joins TRBV7-6 and TRBJ2-7; 8 nucleotides align to TRBD1. CDR1 and CDR2 from the germline V gene are SGHVS and FNYEAQ. The CDR3 extends over 14 amino acids. The trim removed 6 bases at V and 3 bases at J, leaving 7 bases unmatched. CDR3 nucleotide sequence: TGTGCCAGCAGTCTAGCACAGGGGGTCTACGAGCAGTACTTC. Translating gives CASSLAQGVYEQYF.

This chain uses TRBV30 with TRBJ1-4, with D maybe TRBD1 (5 bases). CDR3 length: 13 amino acids. Trimming removed 2 bases at V and 4 bases at J, with 8 bases between. Germline-derived CDR1 and CDR2 are GTSNPN and SVGIG (reference sequence). The DNA for the CDR3 is TGTGCCTGGAGTTTACAGGTTAATGAAAAACTGTTTTTT. This encodes CAWSLQVNEKLFF.